This passage covers 21 T cell receptor beta chains from one sample sequenced in a study of blood T cell repertoires in COVID-19. TCRdb's table, derived via immunoSEQ multiplex PCR, lists solely in-frame clones and lacks some. The profile shows 220,000 or so clones, approximately 84% of them singletons. Sequencing was done on a sample of peripheral blood. All receptors derive from a woman aged 25-40 years who had recovered from COVID-19.

The chain has TRBV29-1 and TRBJ2-3, with D tentatively TRBD2 (7 bases). From germline, CDR1 is SQVTM and CDR2 ANQGSEA. Deletions cut 2 bases from V and 2 bases from J, with 14 bases between. CDR3 size: 15 residues. Here the CDR3 DNA reads TGCAGCGTTGAATCCGGGGCGGGGGCCACAGATACGCAGTATTTT. Residues: CSVESGAGATDTQYF.

The V gene is TRBV6-6, the J gene TRBJ1-5, with 11 bases aligning to TRBD1. Looked up from germline, CDR1 is MNHNY and CDR2 is SVGAGI (reference sequence). The CDR3 consists of 13 residues. Germline trimming cut 9 bases from V and 6 bases from J; bases unmatched to any gene: 4. The CDR3 is CASAGQGGQPQHF. The CDR3 nucleotides are TGTGCCAGTGCGGGACAGGGGGGTCAGCCCCAGCATTTT.

CDR3 DNA sequence: TGCGCCAGCAGCCAAGTCGGACAGGGTCGCACAGATACGCAGTATTTT. Protein: CASSQVGQGRTDTQYF. The chain links TRBV4-1 to TRBJ2-3; TRBD1 matches 8 bases. This CDR3 is built from 16 residues. Trimming removed 1 base from V and 1 base from J; junction bases left unmatched: 4. Germline V gives CDR1 MGHRA, CDR2 YSYEKL.

The chain is built from TRBV11-2 and TRBJ2-7; D uncertain. The CDR3 consists of 15 residues. Germline CDR1 SGHAT, CDR2 FQNNGV. Trimming took 0 bases from V and 2 from J, leaving 11 bases between them. CDR3 coding DNA: TGTGCCAGCAGCTTAGATGCGACTGGAGCCTACGAGCAGTACTTC. Its translation is CASSLDATGAYEQYF.

The J gene is TRBJ2-7, the V gene TRBV19, with 7 bases lining up with TRBD1. Trimming took 1 base from V and 1 from J; bases not matched to a gene: 13. CDR1 is LNHDA, CDR2 SQIVND, per germline (reference sequence). CDR3 length: 18 amino acids. CDR3 coding DNA: TGTGCCAGTAGTATAGGACCCCCGACAGGGACGAGTTCCTACGAGCAGTACTTC. Translated: CASSIGPPTGTSSYEQYF.

This chain links TRBV6-1 with TRBJ1-4, with D unresolved. Trimming pared 2 bases from V and 10 bases from J, leaving 8 bases between. The CDR3 has 12 residues. CDR1 MNHNS and CDR2 SASEGT come from the germline V gene. The CDR3 spells CASSESFRKLFF. CDR3 coding DNA: TGTGCCAGCAGTGAATCGTTCCGAAAACTGTTTTTT.

This clone has at least ten counts. The chain has TRBV6-5 and TRBJ1-4, with TRBD1 identical over 9 bases. There are 13 residues in the CDR3. Germline V gene lookup returns CDR1 MNHEY and CDR2 SVGAGI. Losses at the gene ends were 6 bases for V and 14 bases for J; bases not matched to a gene: 10. CDR3 DNA sequence: TGTGCCAGCAGCCCCGGGACAGGGAGGTGGCTGTTTTTT. Translated, it gives CASSPGTGRWLFF.

The V and J genes are TRBV9 and TRBJ2-7; D unclear. Germline values: CDR1 SGDLS, CDR2 YYNGEE. The V and J ends lost 3 bases and 2 bases respectively, with 21 bases between them. CDR3 length: 17 amino acids. The CDR3 sequence is CASSDDDRLGVPYEQYF. CDR3 DNA: TGTGCCAGCAGCGACGACGACCGATTGGGCGTCCCCTACGAGCAGTACTTC.

V is TRBV29-1 and J is TRBJ2-1; 9 bases are shared with TRBD1. The trim removed 6 bases at V and 8 bases at J, leaving 8 bases unmatched. The CDR3 sequence is 13 residues long. Germline V gene sequence: CDR1 SQVTM, CDR2 ANQGSEA. The CDR3 sequence: CSVALGQGYEQFF. The DNA for the CDR3 is TGCAGCGTGGCCCTGGGACAGGGTTATGAGCAGTTCTTC.

The chain couples TRBV24-1 to TRBJ2-5; a possible D gene is TRBD2 (6 bases). Per the germline V gene, CDR1 is KGHDR and CDR2 is SFDVKD. V dropped 6 bases and J dropped 2 bases, with 15 bases sitting between them. The CDR3 is 15 residues long. The CDR3 loop reads CATSLAGSLQETQYF. CDR3 DNA sequence: TGTGCCACCAGTTTGGCGGGGAGCCTACAAGAGACCCAGTACTTC.

V and J are TRBV10-1 and TRBJ2-1; 11 positions agree with TRBD2. This CDR3 has 15 amino acids. V gave up 3 bases and J gave up 7 bases; unmatched junction bases: 5. The germline V gene has CDR1 WNHNN and CDR2 SYGVQD (reference sequence). In DNA, the CDR3 is TGCGCCAGCAGTGACTCGGGACTAGCGGCAAATGAGCAGTTCTTC. Translated: CASSDSGLAANEQFF.

The chain joins TRBV7-9 to TRBJ1-4; D ambiguous. The CDR3 length is 15 residues. Germline V gene sequence: CDR1 SEHNR, CDR2 FQNEAQ (reference sequence). V was cut by 4 bases and J by 6 bases, with 15 bases left in between. The CDR3 DNA follows: TGTGCCAGCAGCTATAGTGCCGAGCGCGATGAAAAACTGTTTTTT. It yields the protein CASSYSAERDEKLFF.

The chain uses TRBV9 and TRBJ2-2; D not resolved. V was shortened by 3 bases and J by 0 bases, with 9 bases between the two germline ends. Germline assignment: CDR1 SGDLS and CDR2 YYNGEE. The length of the CDR3 is 15 residues. CDR3 sequence: CASSARLSNTGELFF. The CDR3 DNA reads TGTGCCAGCAGCGCCCGTTTATCGAACACCGGGGAGCTGTTTTTT.

This rearrangement joins TRBV11-2 to TRBJ2-1; 8 positions match TRBD2. V shed 6 bases, J shed 6 bases, and the junction held 13 bases outside the gene matches. Germline loops: CDR1 SGHAT, CDR2 FQNNGV. The length of the CDR3 is 16 residues. The CDR3 DNA is TGTGCCAGCAGTCAAATTCGGGGGGGATTTAGCAATGAGCAGTTCTTC. This sequence encodes CASSQIRGGFSNEQFF.

The chain couples TRBV19 to TRBJ1-1; 8 bases are shared with TRBD1. Trimming at V came to 3 bases and at J to 4 bases, leaving 1 base not matched to a gene. Germline loops: CDR1 LNHDA, CDR2 SQIVND (reference sequence). The CDR3 sequence is 13 residues long. The CDR3 loop is CASSITGGTEAFF. For the CDR3, the DNA is TGTGCCAGTAGTATCACAGGGGGCACTGAAGCTTTCTTT.

The chain uses TRBV5-4 and TRBJ2-7; maybe TRBD1 (6 bases). The V gene's germline CDR1 is SGHNT and CDR2 YYREEE (reference sequence). The length of the CDR3 is 12 residues. Trimming stripped 4 bases from V and 7 bases from J, with 12 bases between. This chain's CDR3 is CASSLRGSEQYF. The CDR3, as DNA: TGTGCCAGCAGCCTGAGGGGGTCTGAGCAGTACTTC.

The chain has TRBV6-5 and TRBJ2-5; D remains unclear. CDR3 size: 15 residues. Trimming stripped 8 bases from V and 2 bases from J, with 18 bases between. Germline-derived CDR1 and CDR2 are MNHEY and SVGAGI. CDR3: CASGSTGGLQETQYF. DNA of the CDR3: TGTGCCAGCGGGTCTACTGGCGGCCTTCAAGAGACCCAGTACTTC.

This clone was picked up one time. The genes are TRBV7-2 and TRBJ1-1; D perhaps matches TRBD1 (5 bases). This CDR3 is 16 amino acids long. The germline V gene encodes CDR1 SGHTA and CDR2 FQGNSA. The V and J ends lost 5 bases and 0 bases respectively, with 16 bases between them. This chain's CDR3 is CASSRRGGSMNTEAFF. Written as DNA, the CDR3 is TGTGCCAGCAGCAGGAGGGGAGGGAGCATGAACACTGAAGCTTTCTTT.

This rearrangement joins TRBV3-1 (or the pseudogene TRBV3-2) to TRBJ1-6, with D possibly matching TRBD1 (5 bases). CDR3 length: 14 residues. Looked up from germline, CDR1 is LGHDT and CDR2 is YNNKEL (reference sequence). V was cut by 3 bases and J by 7 bases, with 10 bases left in between. CDR3 coding DNA: TGTGCCAGCAGCCATTCCCAGGGAAATTCACCCCTCCACTTT. Translation gives CASSHSQGNSPLHF.

V and J are TRBV4-1 and TRBJ2-4, with TRBD2 as a possible D gene (6 bases). CDR1 is MGHRA and CDR2 is YSYEKL in the germline V gene. Between the trimmed V and J ends, which lost 1 base and 6 bases, there was a span of 13 bases. This CDR3 contains 15 residues. The CDR3 DNA follows: TGCGCCAGCAGCCAAGGGTGGGGGGATAGAAACATTCAGTACTTC. It is translated as CASSQGWGDRNIQYF.

The V gene is TRBV27, the J gene TRBJ2-5, with unresolved D. The CDR3 extends over 14 amino acids. Germline loops: CDR1 MNHEY, CDR2 SMNVEV (reference sequence). V lost 5 bases and J 7 bases, leaving 17 bases between the germline ends. The CDR3 sequence is CASSPWRRVGTQYF. CDR3 nucleotides: TGTGCCAGCAGTCCCTGGAGACGGGTAGGGACCCAGTACTTC.